A selection of T cell receptor beta chains follows, all from one sample in a study of OX40 agonist ivuxolimab in advanced cancers. Some clones are missing from TCRdb's copy, which holds only in-frame ones; the method was immunoSEQ multiplex PCR. This table has roughly 36,000 clones, 65% to 85% appearing once. This material consisted of CD4+ or CD8+ T cells sorted from blood, taken in a trial of the OX40 agonist ivuxolimab. Receptors originate from an adult with an advanced solid tumor such as melanoma, head and neck, liver or kidney cancer. CDR3s include the opening cysteine and the closing phenylalanine or tryptophan. A D gene is named only where the DNA matches it firmly. Size values are once, few and many counts, or a class for expanded clones, and some rows have none.

cdr3_aa cdr3_nt clone_size d_call cdr3_length j_call v_call
CASSLIPGQGAPEAFF TGTGCCAGCAGCTTAATTCCGGGACAGGGGGCCCCTGAAGCTTTCTTT . TRBD1 16 TRBJ1-1 TRBV5-5
CASRDSYNEQFF TGTGCCAGCAGGGATAGTTACAATGAGCAGTTCTTC . . 12 TRBJ2-1 TRBV2
CATSRVGGSYQPQHF TGTGCCACCAGCAGAGTTGGGGGCAGCTATCAGCCCCAGCATTTT few . 15 TRBJ1-5 TRBV15
CASSRARTDTQYF TGTGCCAGCAGCCGGGCTCGCACAGATACGCAGTATTTT . . 13 TRBJ2-3 TRBV11-3
CASSGETGGANYGYTF TGTGCCAGCAGTGGAGAAACAGGGGGCGCCAACTATGGCTACACCTTC . TRBD1 16 TRBJ1-2 TRBV6-1
CAGTGAISRTNEKLFF TGTGCCGGGACAGGGGCAATCTCGAGAACTAATGAAAAACTGTTTTTT . TRBD1 16 TRBJ1-4 TRBV7-9
CASSLVQYHESIYF TGTGCCAGCAGCTTAGTTCAGTACCACGAATCCATATATTTT . . 14 TRBJ1-3 TRBV7-2
CASSSGTSGRTDTQYF TGTGCCAGCAGCTCCGGGACTAGCGGGAGAACAGATACGCAGTATTTT . TRBD2 16 TRBJ2-3 TRBV11-2
CASSPKMIGEAFF TGTGCCAGCAGCCCCAAAATGATTGGGGAGGCTTTCTTT . . 13 TRBJ1-1 TRBV14
CASSQGGFGGGSYEQYF TGCGCCAGCAGCCAAGGAGGTTTCGGGGGAGGCTCCTACGAGCAGTACTTC . . 17 TRBJ2-7 TRBV4-1
CASSVDRANTGELFF TGTGCCAGCAGCGTAGACAGGGCGAACACCGGGGAGCTGTTTTTT . . 15 TRBJ2-2 TRBV9
CASSRLAKETQYF TGTGCCAGTAGTCGACTAGCGAAAGAGACCCAGTACTTC . TRBD2 13 TRBJ2-5 TRBV19
CASSQVWTSGARETQYF TGCGCCAGCAGCCAAGTCTGGACTAGCGGGGCCCGAGAGACCCAGTACTTC . TRBD2 17 TRBJ2-5 TRBV4-1
CASSAGLAGRLYNEQFF TGCGCCAGCAGCGCAGGACTAGCGGGAAGGTTGTACAATGAGCAGTTCTTC . TRBD2 17 TRBJ2-1 TRBV5-1
CSVSSTGELFF TGCAGCGTTTCATCCACCGGGGAGCTGTTTTTT . . 11 TRBJ2-2 TRBV29-1
CASRRGFNEQYF TGTGCCAGCAGACGGGGCTTCAACGAGCAGTACTTC once . 12 TRBJ2-7 TRBV6-5
CASSPRLAGTTHEQYF TGTGCCAGCAGCCCAAGACTAGCGGGAACAACCCACGAGCAGTACTTC . TRBD2 16 TRBJ2-7 TRBV9
CASSLQGTYEQYF TGTGCCAGCAGCTTACAGGGAACCTACGAGCAGTACTTC . . 13 TRBJ2-7 TRBV7-3
CASSQVGTARRPQHF TGTGCCAGCAGTCAAGTGGGGACAGCAAGGCGACCCCAGCATTTT . TRBD1 15 TRBJ1-5 TRBV6-5
CASSLTGTPEAFF TGTGCCAGCAGCTTAACAGGGACCCCTGAAGCTTTCTTT . . 13 TRBJ1-1 TRBV11-2
CASSPSRRETQYF TGTGCCAGCAGCCCGAGCAGACGGGAGACCCAGTACTTC . . 13 TRBJ2-5 TRBV4-2
CASSLGRISYEQYF TGTGCCAGCAGCCTCGGACGGATCTCCTACGAGCAGTACTTC . . 14 TRBJ2-7 TRBV6-5